This TCR beta chain came from a study of T cells in Graves' hyperthyroidism and ophthalmopathy (dated by TCRdb to between 2018 and 2020). Regarding the study in general: Peripheral blood samples were taken at initial diagnosis, before any treatment was given. To identify TCR V-J signatures that set the groups apart, the researchers used a discovery cohort of 100 patients, made up of about 44 with Graves' ophthalmopathy and about 59 with stable Graves' hyperthyroidism. Prospective prediction of ophthalmopathy was tested in an independent validation cohort of some 19 hyperthyroidism patients and approximately 17 patients who later progressed to ophthalmopathy. The 95 to 100 discovery patients were randomly split 7:3 into training and test sets. In addition, the study compared T-cell repertoires in thyroid tissue and in blood from roughly 6 Graves' hyperthyroidism patients. Following sampling, methimazole starting at 30 mg daily was given to hyperthyroidism patients, and high-dose intravenous methylprednisolone was given to ophthalmopathy patients. The paper describes TCR Vbeta CDR3 sequencing of 140 or so peripheral blood samples, made up of about 41 ophthalmopathy patients, 70 to 80 hyperthyroidism patients and 17 progressor patients. Overall results and qualifications from the work: During validation, the model predicted progression to ophthalmopathy a median of approximately 6.5 months ahead of onset, with 70.59% sensitivity and around 72% specificity. Ophthalmopathy was separated from stable hyperthyroidism by a 13 V-J signature model, with about 86% sensitivity and approximately 81% specificity obtained in cross-validation and 80%/75% obtained in testing. No statistical method was used to set the sample size in advance, and investigators knew the group allocation. Most expanded thyroid clonotypes (frequency above 0.001) were also detected in blood, suggesting blood repertoires may reflect thyroid immune responses.

Hyperthyroidism patients were aged 18 to 65 years and newly diagnosed, with disease duration of less than 2 months. Any patient with an uncontrolled infection, another autoimmune disease, pregnancy or lactation was excluded. Diagnoses were based on clinical symptoms, serum thyroxine and TRAb, thyroid ultrasound and orbital computed tomography. For progressor patients, blood was drawn at the first diagnosis of hyperthyroidism, before any ophthalmopathy symptoms had appeared. Ficoll-Paque density gradient centrifugation was used to isolate PBMCs from 10 ml of fresh peripheral blood. Progressor patients were defined as those initially diagnosed with Graves' hyperthyroidism in whom ophthalmopathy developed during follow-up. Total RNA was extracted with Trizol reagent, and quality was checked on an Agilent 2100 Bioanalyzer. The TCR beta CDR3 regions were amplified from RNA transcripts. For the first round of RT-PCR on the TCR CDR3, the HTBI primer set was used together with the Qiagen OneStep RT-PCR kit. The libraries were constructed in a second round of multiplex PCR and then size-selected and purified. Libraries were sequenced paired-end with 100 bp reads on an Illumina HiSeq2000. The authors' pipeline ran thus. Raw data were processed with SOAPnuke, discarding reads with adapters, uncalled bases, mean Phred below 15, or no exact constant-primer or identifier match. COPE v1.2.5 was used to merge high-quality paired reads, and clonotypes were defined as unique nucleotide sequences. Clonotypes were aligned to IMGT TRBV, TRBD and TRBJ reference segments using MiTCR v1.1. The analysis included only V-J combinations with a frequency above 0.0001, which together covered around 99% of the repertoires. A TCS score was defined as the ratio between F50 (clonal expansion) and ExV (chaos), using BLOSUM62-based TCRdist between CDR3 peptides within each V-J. Welch's t-statistics and random forest reduced fewer than 550 V-J features to 10 to 15, which were used in a naive Bayes classifier (R e1071). TCRdb applied fastp at Q25 and MiXCR to the public reads, then kept only in-frame beta chains. All rows with the same CDR3 protein become a single entry with the most common DNA and genes. For this entry, the V and J calls and clone size follow TCRdb and not the study's own pipeline. The sample records roughly 300,000 distinct CDR3 sequences, 25% to 30% of which are singletons. The ten largest account for approximately 30% of the sample.

The CDR1 and CDR2 encoded by the germline V gene are MDHEN and SYDVKM. Its CDR3 holds 17 amino acids, cysteine through phenylalanine. The DNA shown is the 51-base CDR3, in frame from base 1. Trimming removed 6 bases from V and 0 bases from J, leaving 20 bases between the germline ends. This clonotype showed up many times. No antigen is known for it. No qualities accompany the bases; no much larger clone lies one base away. This TCR came from a man aged 40-49 years with Graves' hyperthyroidism that later progressed to Graves' ophthalmopathy. The V and J genes are TRBV28 and TRBJ1-1; the D segment could be TRBD1, given 6 matching bases. Sequencing was done on a sample of blood. Here the CDR3 is given as CASSAPSDSNMNTEAFF. The sequence in DNA is TGTGCCAGCAGCGCTCCCTCGGACAGCAACATGAACACTGAAGCTTTCTTT.